This T cell receptor beta chain was identified in a study of OX40 agonist ivuxolimab in advanced cancers. Study in general: A diagnosis of hepatocellular carcinoma, melanoma, renal cell or head and neck cancer was present in dose-escalation patients. Males comprised 82.7% of the group, whose mean age was approximately 62 years (range roughly 20 to 90). Of the patients, three showed partial responses, one with hepatocellular carcinoma and two with cutaneous melanoma.

Some clones are missing from TCRdb's copy, which holds only in-frame ones; the method was immunoSEQ multiplex PCR. The table has 55,000 to 65,000 clones, approximately 81% seen once; the top ten hold under 4.5%. The material sequenced was CD4+ or CD8+ T cells sorted from blood, taken in a trial of the OX40 agonist ivuxolimab. The receptor was derived from an adult with an advanced solid tumor such as melanoma, head and neck, liver or kidney cancer.

CDR3 sequence: CASSFQRGPYNEQFF. Written as DNA, the CDR3 is TGTGCCAGCAGTTTCCAGCGGGGGCCCTACAATGAGCAGTTCTTC. V gene TRBV28 combines with J gene TRBJ2-1; 8 positions match TRBD2. Germline CDR1 is MDHEN and CDR2 is SYDVKM. The CDR3 is 15 amino acids. V was pared by 3 bases and J by 2 bases, with 3 bases of the junction left unmatched. The full variable domain, its missing parts supplied by reference TRBV28 and TRBJ2-1, is DVKVTQSSRYLVKRTGEKVFLECVQDMDHENMFWYRQDPGLGLRLIYFSYDVKMKEKGDIPEGYSVSREKKERFSLILESASTNQTSMYLCASSFQRGPYNEQFFGPGTRLTVL.